Detailed here is one T cell receptor beta chain. This entry is derived from a study of blood T cells in healthy people across ages. CDR1 DFQATT and CDR2 SNEGSKA come from the germline V gene (reference sequence). CDR3 length equals 15 residues. The sample, roughly 9.1 milliliters of peripheral blood, was drawn from each donor. The extraction recovered at least 5 micrograms of total RNA per sample. Next came a second PCR, run for about 7 to 12 cycles, which used a sample-barcoded 5' primer along with a J-beta primer mix. MiXCR was run by TCRdb on the 5' RACE reads, yielding one entry per CDR3 protein. The sample consists of around 1,000,000 distinct CDR3 sequences, roughly a quarter of them appearing once. The sample was also reused in another study, on T cells of mothers and their children. That source notes: The donors comprised about 6 children and their three healthy Caucasian mothers.

The sample taken for sequencing was blood. This receptor was taken from a girl aged 2-10 years in good health. The chain combines TRBV20-1 with TRBJ2-7, with 10 bases fitting TRBD2. The J call may not be correct, given that the DNA end is closer to TRBJ2-1. The CDR3 spells CSAPTWTSGHNEQFF. The CDR3 DNA reads TGCAGTGCGCCGACGTGGACTAGCGGTCACAATGAGCAGTTCTTC.